This T cell receptor (beta chain) comes out of a study of T cells in Graves' hyperthyroidism and ophthalmopathy. General study findings and limits: Ophthalmopathy was predicted by the model a median of 6.5 months ahead of onset.

About this clonotype: Its specificity is unknown.

Uncontrolled infection, other autoimmune disease, pregnancy or lactation disqualified patients from enrolment. Researchers took RNA transcripts and amplified the TCR beta CDR3 regions from them. The TCR CDR3 first-round RT-PCR relied on the HTBI primer set. TCRdb reanalysed the multiplex PCR reads using MiXCR and keeps one entry per CDR3 protein. The sample holds hundreds of thousands of distinct CDR3 sequences, 45% seen once. The source of this sequence is an adult man with Graves' disease, either hyperthyroidism or ophthalmopathy (not recorded which). The specimen sequenced was peripheral blood or thyroid tissue (not recorded which).

The CDR3 protein is CSARDLGNYGYTF. The CDR3 nucleotides are TGCAGTGCTAGAGATCTGGGGAACTATGGCTACACCTTC. The chain recombines TRBV20-1 with TRBJ1-2; D unclear. Germline lookup yields CDR1 DFQATT and CDR2 SNEGSKA (reference sequence). The CDR3 totals 13 residues. V was pared by 0 bases and J by 2 bases, with 7 bases between.